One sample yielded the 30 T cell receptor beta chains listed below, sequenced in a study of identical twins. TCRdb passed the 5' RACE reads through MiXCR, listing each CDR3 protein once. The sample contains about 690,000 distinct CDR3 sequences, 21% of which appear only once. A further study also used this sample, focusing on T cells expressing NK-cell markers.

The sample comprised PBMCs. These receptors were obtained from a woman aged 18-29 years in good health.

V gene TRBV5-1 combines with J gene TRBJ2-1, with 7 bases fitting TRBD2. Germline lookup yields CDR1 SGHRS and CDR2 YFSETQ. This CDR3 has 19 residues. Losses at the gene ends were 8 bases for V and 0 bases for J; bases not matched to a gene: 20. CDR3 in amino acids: CARTGGRVDIYGSYNEQFF. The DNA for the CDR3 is TGCGCCAGGACTGGCGGGAGAGTCGACATATATGGCTCCTACAATGAGCAGTTCTTC.

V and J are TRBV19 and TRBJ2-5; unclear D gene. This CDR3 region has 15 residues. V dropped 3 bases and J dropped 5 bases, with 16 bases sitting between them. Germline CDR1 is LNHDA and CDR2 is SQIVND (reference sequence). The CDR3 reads CASSIWAARGETQYF. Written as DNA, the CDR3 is TGTGCCAGTAGTATTTGGGCAGCTCGTGGGGAGACCCAGTACTTC.

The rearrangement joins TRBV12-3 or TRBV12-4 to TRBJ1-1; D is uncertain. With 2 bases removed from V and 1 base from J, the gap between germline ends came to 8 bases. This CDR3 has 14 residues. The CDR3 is CASSLQRQNTEAFF. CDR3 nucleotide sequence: TGTGCCAGCAGTTTACAGAGGCAGAACACTGAAGCTTTCTTT.

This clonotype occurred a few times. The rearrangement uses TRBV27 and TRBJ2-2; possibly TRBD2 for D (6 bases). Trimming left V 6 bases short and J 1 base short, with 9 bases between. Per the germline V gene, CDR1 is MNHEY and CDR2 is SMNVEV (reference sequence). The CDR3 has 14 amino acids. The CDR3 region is CASRRGLNTGELFF. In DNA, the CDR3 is TGTGCCAGCAGGCGGGGACTGAACACCGGGGAGCTGTTTTTT.

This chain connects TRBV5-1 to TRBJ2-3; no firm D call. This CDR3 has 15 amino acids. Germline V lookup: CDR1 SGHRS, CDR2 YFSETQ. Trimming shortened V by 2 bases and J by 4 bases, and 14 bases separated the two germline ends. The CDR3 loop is CASSLFPGPSDTQYF. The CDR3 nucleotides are TGCGCCAGCAGCTTATTTCCGGGTCCGTCAGATACGCAGTATTTT.

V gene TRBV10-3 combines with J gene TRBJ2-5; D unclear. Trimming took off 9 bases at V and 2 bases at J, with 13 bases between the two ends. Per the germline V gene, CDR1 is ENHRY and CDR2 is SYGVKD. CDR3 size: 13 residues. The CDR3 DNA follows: TGTGCCATTACGGACGGTCGACAAGAGACCCAGTACTTC. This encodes CAITDGRQETQYF.

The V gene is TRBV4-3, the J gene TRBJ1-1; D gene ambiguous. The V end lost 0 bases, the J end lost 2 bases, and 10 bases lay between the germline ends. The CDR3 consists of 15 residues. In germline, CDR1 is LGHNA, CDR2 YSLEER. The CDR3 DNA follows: TGCGCCAGCAGCCAAGACAGTAGCCCCAACACTGAAGCTTTCTTT. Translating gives CASSQDSSPNTEAFF.

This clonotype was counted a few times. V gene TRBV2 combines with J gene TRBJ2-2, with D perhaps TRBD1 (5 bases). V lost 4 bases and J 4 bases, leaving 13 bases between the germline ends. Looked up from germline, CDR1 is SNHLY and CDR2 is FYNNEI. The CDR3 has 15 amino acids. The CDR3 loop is CASSGAGQFTGELFF. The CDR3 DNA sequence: TGTGCCAGCAGTGGCGCAGGGCAGTTCACCGGGGAGCTGTTTTTT.

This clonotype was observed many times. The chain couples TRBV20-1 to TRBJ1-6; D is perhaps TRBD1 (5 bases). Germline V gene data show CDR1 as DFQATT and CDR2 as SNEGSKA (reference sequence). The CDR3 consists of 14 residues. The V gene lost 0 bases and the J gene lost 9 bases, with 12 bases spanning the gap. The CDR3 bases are TGCAGTGCTAGAGAAGGGGCCCAGGCTTCACCCCTCCACTTT. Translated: CSAREGAQASPLHF.

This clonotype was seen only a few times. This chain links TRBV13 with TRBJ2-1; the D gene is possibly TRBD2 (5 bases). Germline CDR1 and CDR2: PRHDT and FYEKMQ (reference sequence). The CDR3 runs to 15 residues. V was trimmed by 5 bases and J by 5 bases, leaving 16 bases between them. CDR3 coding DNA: TGTGCCAGCAGCAACTCCACGTGGCGGGACAATGAGCAGTTCTTC. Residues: CASSNSTWRDNEQFF.

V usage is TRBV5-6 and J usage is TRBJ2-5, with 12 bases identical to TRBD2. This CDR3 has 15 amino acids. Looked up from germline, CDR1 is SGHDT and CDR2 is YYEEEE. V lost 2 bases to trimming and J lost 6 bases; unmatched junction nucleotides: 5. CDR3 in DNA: TGTGCCAGCAGCTTCGGACTAGCGGGGAGACAGACCCAGTACTTC. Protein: CASSFGLAGRQTQYF.

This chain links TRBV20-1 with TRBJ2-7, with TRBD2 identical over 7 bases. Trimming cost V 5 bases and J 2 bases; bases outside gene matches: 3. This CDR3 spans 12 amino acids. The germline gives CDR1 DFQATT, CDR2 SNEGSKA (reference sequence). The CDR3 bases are TGCAGTGCTGCGGGAGACCCCTACGAGCAGTACTTC. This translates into CSAAGDPYEQYF.

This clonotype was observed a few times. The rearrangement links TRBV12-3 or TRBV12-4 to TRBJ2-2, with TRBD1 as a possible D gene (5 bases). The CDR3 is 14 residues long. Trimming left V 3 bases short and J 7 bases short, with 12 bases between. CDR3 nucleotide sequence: TGTGCCAGCAGTTTCCAGGGTACCGGCGGGGAGCTGTTTTTT. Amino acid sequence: CASSFQGTGGELFF.

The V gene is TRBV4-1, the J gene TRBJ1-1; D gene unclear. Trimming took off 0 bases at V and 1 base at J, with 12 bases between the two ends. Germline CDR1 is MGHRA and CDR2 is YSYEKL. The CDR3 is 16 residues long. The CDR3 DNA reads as TGCGCCAGCAGCCAAGAGGAAGGGAGGGCGAACACTGAAGCTTTCTTT. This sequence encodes CASSQEEGRANTEAFF.

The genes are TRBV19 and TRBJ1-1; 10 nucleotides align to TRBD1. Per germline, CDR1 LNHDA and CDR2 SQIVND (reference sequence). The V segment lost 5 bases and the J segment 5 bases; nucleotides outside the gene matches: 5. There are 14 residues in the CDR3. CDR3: CASSADRGQTEAFF. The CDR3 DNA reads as TGTGCCAGTAGTGCTGACAGGGGGCAAACTGAAGCTTTCTTT.

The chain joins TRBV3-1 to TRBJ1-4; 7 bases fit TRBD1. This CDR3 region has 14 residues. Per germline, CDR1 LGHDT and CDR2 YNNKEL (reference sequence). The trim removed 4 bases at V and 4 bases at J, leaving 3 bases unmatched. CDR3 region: CASSPGTVNEKLFF. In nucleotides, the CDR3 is TGTGCCAGCAGCCCCGGGACAGTTAATGAAAAACTGTTTTTT.

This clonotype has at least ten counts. CDR3 sequence (DNA): TGCAGCGTTGAGGCCGATAATGGCCGGGCTTTCTTT. Residues: CSVEADNGRAFF. The V and J genes are TRBV29-1 and TRBJ1-1, with D unresolved. Germline V lookup: CDR1 SQVTM, CDR2 ANQGSEA. CDR3 length equals 12 residues. V was trimmed by 3 bases and J by 11 bases, leaving 16 bases between them.

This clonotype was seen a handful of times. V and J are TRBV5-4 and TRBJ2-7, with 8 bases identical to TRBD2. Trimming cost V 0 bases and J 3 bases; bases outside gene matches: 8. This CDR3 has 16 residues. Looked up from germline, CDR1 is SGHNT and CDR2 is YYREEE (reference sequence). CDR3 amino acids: CASSLGHGAGGYEQYF. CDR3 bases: TGTGCCAGCAGCTTGGGACACGGCGCGGGAGGCTACGAGCAGTACTTC.

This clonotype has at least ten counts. CDR3 sequence: CASSSVRVMDTQYF. The CDR3 bases are TGTGCCAGCAGTTCTGTCAGGGTGATGGATACGCAGTATTTT. This chain joins TRBV25-1 and TRBJ2-3; weak D call: TRBD1 (5 bases). Trimming took off 5 bases at V and 6 bases at J, with 15 bases between the two ends. The CDR3 is 14 amino acids. Germline CDR1 MGHDK, CDR2 SYGVNS.

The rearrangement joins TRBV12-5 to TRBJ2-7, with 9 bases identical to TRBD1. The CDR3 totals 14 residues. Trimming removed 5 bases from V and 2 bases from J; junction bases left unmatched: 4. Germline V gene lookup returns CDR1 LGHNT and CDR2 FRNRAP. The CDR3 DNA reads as TGTGCTAGTGGTCTAGGACAGGGGACCTACGAGCAGTACTTC. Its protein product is CASGLGQGTYEQYF.

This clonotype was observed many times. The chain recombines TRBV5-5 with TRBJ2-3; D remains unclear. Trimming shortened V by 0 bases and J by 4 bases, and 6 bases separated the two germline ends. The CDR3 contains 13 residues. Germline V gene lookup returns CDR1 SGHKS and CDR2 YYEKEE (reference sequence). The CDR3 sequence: CASSLEAADTQYF. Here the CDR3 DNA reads TGTGCCAGCAGCTTGGAGGCTGCAGATACGCAGTATTTT.

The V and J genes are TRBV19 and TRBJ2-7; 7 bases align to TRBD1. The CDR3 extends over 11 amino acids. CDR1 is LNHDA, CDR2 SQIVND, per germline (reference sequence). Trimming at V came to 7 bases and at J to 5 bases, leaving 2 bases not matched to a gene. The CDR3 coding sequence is TGTGCCAGTAAAGGGGGCCACGAGCAGTACTTC. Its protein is CASKGGHEQYF.

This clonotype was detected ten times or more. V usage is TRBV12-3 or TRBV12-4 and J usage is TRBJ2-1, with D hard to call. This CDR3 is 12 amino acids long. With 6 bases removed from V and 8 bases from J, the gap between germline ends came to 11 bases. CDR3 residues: CASRGLSDEQFF. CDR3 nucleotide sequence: TGTGCCAGCAGGGGATTAAGCGATGAGCAGTTCTTC.

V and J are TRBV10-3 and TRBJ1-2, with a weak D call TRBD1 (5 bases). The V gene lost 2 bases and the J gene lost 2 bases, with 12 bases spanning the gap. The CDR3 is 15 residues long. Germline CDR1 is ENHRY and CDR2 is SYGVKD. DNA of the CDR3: TGTGCCATCAGTGAGGGGGGTGGGACCAACTATGGCTACACCTTC. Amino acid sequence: CAISEGGGTNYGYTF.

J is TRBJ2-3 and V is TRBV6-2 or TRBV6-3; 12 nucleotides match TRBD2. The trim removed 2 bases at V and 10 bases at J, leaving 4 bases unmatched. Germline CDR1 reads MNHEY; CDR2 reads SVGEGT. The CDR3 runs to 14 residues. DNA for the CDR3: TGTGCCAGCAGTTACAGGACTAGCGGGAACGCGCAGTATTTT. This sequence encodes CASSYRTSGNAQYF.

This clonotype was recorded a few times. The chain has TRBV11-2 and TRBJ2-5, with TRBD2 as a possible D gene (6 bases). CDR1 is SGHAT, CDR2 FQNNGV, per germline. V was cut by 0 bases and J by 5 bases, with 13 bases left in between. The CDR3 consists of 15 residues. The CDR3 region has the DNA TGTGCCAGCAGCTTAGAGCCAGGCGGGGCGGAGACCCAGTACTTC. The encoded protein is CASSLEPGGAETQYF. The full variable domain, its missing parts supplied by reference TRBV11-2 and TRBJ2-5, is EAGVAQSPRYKIIEKRQSVAFWCNPISGHATLYWYQQILGQGPKLLIQFQNNGVVDDSQLPKDRFSAERLKGVDSTLKIQPAKLEDSAVYLCASSLEPGGAETQYFGPGTRLLVL.

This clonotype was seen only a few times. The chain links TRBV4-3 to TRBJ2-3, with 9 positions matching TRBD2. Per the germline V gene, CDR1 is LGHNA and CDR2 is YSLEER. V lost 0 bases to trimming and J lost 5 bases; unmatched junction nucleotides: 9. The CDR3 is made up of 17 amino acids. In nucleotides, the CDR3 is TGCGCCAGCAGCCAAGATCCTTTAGCGGGAGTGGGAGATACGCAGTATTTT. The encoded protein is CASSQDPLAGVGDTQYF.

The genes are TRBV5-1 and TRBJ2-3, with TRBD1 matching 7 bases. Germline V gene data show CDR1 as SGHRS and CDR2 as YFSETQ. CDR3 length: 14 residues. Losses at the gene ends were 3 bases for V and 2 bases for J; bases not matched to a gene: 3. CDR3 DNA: TGCGCCAGCAGCTACACAGGGGCCACAGATACGCAGTATTTT. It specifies CASSYTGATDTQYF.

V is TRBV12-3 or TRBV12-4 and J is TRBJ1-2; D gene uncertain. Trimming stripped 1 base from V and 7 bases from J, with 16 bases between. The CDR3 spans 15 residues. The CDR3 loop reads CASSLGFRQLIGYTF. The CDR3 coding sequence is TGTGCCAGCAGTTTAGGGTTCCGACAACTTATTGGCTACACCTTC.

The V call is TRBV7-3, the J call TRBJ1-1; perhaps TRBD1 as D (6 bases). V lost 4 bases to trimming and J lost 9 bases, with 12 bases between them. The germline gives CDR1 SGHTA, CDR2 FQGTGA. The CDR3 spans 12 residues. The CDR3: CASSYGQSKAFF. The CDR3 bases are TGTGCCAGCAGCTACGGACAGTCTAAAGCTTTCTTT.